This T cell receptor (beta chain) is from a study of T-cell reconstitution after alpha-beta-depleted transplantation in children. Findings and limits, study-wide: There were some patients whose high TCRbeta diversity at day 60 came from surviving recipient T cells and thymic progenitors. Reported findings indicate that, about two months after transplant, alpha-beta T cells came from several hundred expanded clones, which were derived from non-depleted graft cells. Newly generated T cells supplied most T-cell counts and diversity one year post-transplant.

A word on this clonotype: Its target is unknown.

This CDR3 has 13 residues. Trimming took 5 bases from V and 5 from J, leaving 10 bases between them. Germline V gives CDR1 SGHTA, CDR2 FQGTGA. Unique molecular identifiers were used in preparing the TCRbeta library. MiXCR, applied by TCRdb to the PCR reads, yields one record per CDR3 protein. The sample lists some 290,000 distinct CDR3 sequences, roughly 21% occurring once. This TCR came from a male patient younger than 18 who had a stem cell transplant for acute lymphoblastic leukemia, so the T cells may come from the graft donor. The chain uses TRBV7-3 and TRBJ2-1; D remains ambiguous. This specimen consisted of PBMCs, mostly from graft donor cells, obtained 180 days after TCRalphabeta/CD19-depleted stem cell transplant. This chain's CDR3 is CASSLQSDNEQFF. The DNA of the CDR3 is TGTGCCAGCAGCCTTCAATCAGACAATGAGCAGTTCTTC.